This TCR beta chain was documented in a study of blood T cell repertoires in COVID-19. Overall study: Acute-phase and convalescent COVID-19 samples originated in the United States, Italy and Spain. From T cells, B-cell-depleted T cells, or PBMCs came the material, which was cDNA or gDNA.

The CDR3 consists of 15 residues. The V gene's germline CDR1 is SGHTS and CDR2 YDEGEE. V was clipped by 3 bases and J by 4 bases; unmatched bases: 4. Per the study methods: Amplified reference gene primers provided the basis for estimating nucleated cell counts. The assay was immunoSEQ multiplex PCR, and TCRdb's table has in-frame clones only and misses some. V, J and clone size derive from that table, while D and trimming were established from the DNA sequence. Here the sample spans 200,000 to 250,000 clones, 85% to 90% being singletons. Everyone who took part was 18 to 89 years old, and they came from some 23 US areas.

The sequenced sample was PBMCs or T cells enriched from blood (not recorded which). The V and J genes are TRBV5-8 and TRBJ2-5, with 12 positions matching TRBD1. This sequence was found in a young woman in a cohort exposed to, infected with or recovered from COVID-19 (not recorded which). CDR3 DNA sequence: TGTGCCAGCAGCTACCGGGACAGGGGGCGAGAGACCCAGTACTTC. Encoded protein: CASSYRDRGRETQYF.